The source of this T cell receptor (beta chain) is a study of STAT3 mutations in large granular lymphocyte leukemia. The study, taken as a whole, reports: In T-cell large granular lymphocyte leukemia, about half of patients showed multiple immunodominant subclonotypes.

Clones were sequenced by immunoSEQ multiplex PCR, and TCRdb holds only the in-frame ones, with some missing. The sample includes roughly 13,000 clones, about nine tenths of them seen just once. The CDR3 has 14 residues. Looked up from germline, CDR1 is SQVTM and CDR2 is ANQGSEA. V dropped 0 bases and J dropped 4 bases, with 12 bases sitting between them. With respect to this clone: The antigen is unknown.

This TCR was sampled from a man aged 40-49 years with T-cell large granular lymphocyte leukemia. Some clones in this sample may be carry-over from other donors' samples. Sequencing was carried out using peripheral blood mononuclear cells. The chain combines TRBV29-1 with TRBJ1-2; D is possibly TRBD1 (5 bases). The CDR3 reads CSVEDQGDSYGYTF. CDR3 coding DNA: TGCAGCGTTGAAGATCAGGGAGACTCCTATGGCTACACCTTC.